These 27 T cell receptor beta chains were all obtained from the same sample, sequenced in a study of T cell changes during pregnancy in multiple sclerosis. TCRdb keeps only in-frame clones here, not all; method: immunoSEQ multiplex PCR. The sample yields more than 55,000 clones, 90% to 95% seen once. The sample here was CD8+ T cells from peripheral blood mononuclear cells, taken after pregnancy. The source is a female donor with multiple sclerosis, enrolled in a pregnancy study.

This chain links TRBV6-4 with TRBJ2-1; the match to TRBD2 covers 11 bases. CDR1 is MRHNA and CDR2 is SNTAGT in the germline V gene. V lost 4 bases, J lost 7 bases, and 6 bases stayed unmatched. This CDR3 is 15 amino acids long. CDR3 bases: TGTGCCAGCAGTGCCGGGACTAGCGGTCCGAATGAGCAGTTCTTC. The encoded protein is CASSAGTSGPNEQFF.

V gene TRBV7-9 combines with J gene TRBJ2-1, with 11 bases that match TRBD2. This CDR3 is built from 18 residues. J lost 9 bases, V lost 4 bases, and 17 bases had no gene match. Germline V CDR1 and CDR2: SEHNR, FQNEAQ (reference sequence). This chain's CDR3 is CASSSTSGRRSHTSEQFF. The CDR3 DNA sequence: TGTGCCAGCAGCTCCACTAGCGGGAGAAGATCGCACACGAGTGAGCAGTTCTTC.

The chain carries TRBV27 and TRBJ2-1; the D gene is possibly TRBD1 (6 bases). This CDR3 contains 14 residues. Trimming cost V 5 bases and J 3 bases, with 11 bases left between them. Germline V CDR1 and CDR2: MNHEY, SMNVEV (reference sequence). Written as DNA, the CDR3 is TGTGCCAGCAGTCTCCTACAGGGCTACAATGAGCAGTTCTTC. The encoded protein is CASSLLQGYNEQFF.

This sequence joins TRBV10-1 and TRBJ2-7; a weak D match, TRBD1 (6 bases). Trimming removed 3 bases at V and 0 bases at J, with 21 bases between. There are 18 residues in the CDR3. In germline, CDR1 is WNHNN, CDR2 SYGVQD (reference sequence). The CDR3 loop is CASSDRDNYSPSSYEQYF. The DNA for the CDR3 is TGCGCCAGCAGTGATAGGGACAACTATTCCCCGAGCTCCTACGAGCAGTACTTC.

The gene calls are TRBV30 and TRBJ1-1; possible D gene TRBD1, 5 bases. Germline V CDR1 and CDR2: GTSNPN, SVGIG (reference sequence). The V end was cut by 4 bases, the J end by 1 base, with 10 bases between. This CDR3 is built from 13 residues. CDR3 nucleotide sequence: TGTGCCTGGACCCCCGGGGGGAACACTGAAGCTTTCTTT. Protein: CAWTPGGNTEAFF.

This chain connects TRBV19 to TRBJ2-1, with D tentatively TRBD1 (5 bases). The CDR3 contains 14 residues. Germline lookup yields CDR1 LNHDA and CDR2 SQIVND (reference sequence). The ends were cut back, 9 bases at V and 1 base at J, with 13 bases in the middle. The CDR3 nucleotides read TGTGCCAGCGAAGCAGGGAATTCCTACAATGAGCAGTTCTTC. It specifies CASEAGNSYNEQFF. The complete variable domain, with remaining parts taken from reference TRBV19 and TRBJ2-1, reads DGGITQSPKYLFRKEGQNVTLSCEQNLNHDAMYWYRQDPGQGLRLIYYSQIVNDFQKGDIAEGYSVSREKKESFPLTVTSAQKNPTAFYLCASEAGNSYNEQFFGPGTRLTVL.

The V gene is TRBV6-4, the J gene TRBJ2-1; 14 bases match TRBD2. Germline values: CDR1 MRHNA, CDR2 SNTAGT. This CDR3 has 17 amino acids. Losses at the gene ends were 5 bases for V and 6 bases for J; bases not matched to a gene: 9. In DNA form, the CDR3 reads TGTGCCAGCAGTAGTACCCCCGGGACTAGCGGGAGCAATGAGCAGTTCTTC. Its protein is CASSSTPGTSGSNEQFF.

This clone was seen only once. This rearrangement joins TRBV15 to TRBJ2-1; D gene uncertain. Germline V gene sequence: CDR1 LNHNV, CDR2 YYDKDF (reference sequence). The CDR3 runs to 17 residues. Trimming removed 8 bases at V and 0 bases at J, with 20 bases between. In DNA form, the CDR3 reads TGTGCCACCCTTGACACCGCTAATACCCGCTCCTACAATGAGCAGTTCTTC. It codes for CATLDTANTRSYNEQFF.

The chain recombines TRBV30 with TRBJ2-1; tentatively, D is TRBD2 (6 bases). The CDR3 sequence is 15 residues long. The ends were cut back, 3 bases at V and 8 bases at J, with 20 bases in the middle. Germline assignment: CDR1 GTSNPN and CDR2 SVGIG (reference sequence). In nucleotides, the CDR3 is TGTGCCTGGAGCCCCGGGGACTTCTCCTGGGATGAGCAGTTCTTC. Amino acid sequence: CAWSPGDFSWDEQFF.

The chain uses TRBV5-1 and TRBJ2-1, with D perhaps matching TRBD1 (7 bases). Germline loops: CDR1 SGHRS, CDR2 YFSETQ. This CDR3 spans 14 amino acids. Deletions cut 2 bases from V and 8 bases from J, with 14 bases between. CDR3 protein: CASSFAQGGDEQFF. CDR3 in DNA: TGCGCCAGCAGCTTCGCCCAGGGGGGAGATGAGCAGTTCTTC. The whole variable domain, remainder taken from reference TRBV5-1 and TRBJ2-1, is KAGVTQTPRYLIKTRGQQVTLSCSPISGHRSVSWYQQTPGQGLQFLFEYFSETQRNKGNFPGRFSGRQFSNSRSEMNVSTLELGDSALYLCASSFAQGGDEQFFGPGTRLTVL.

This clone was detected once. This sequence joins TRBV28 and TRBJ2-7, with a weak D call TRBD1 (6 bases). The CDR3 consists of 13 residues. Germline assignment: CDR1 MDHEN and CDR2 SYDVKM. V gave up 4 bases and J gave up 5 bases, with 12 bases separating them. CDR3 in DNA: TGTGCCAGCAGTTCGACAGGTTCCGACGAGCAGTACTTC. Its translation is CASSSTGSDEQYF.

Here the CDR3 reads CASSFSSEQYF. As DNA, the CDR3 is TGTGCCAGCAGCTTTAGTAGCGAGCAGTACTTC. The chain has TRBV5-5 and TRBJ2-7; D not certain. V dropped 2 bases and J dropped 6 bases, with 6 bases sitting between them. Germline V gene data show CDR1 as SGHKS and CDR2 as YYEKEE (reference sequence). This CDR3 spans 11 amino acids.

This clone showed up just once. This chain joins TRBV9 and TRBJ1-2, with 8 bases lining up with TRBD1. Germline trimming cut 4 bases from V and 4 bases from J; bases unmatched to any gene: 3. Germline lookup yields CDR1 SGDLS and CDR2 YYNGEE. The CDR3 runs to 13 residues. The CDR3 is CASSYGQGYGYTF. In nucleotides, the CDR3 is TGTGCCAGCAGCTACGGACAGGGCTATGGCTACACCTTC.

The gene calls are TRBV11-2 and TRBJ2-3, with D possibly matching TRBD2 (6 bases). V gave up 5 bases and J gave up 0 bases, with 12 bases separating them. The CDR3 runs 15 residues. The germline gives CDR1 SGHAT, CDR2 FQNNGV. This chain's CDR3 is CASSHSGVSTDTQYF. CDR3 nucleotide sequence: TGTGCCAGCAGCCATAGCGGAGTTAGCACAGATACGCAGTATTTT.

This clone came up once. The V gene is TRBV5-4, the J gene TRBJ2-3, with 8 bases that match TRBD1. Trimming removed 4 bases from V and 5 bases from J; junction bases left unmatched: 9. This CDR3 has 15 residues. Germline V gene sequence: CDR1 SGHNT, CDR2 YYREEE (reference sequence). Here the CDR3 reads CASSPTRTGRDTQYF. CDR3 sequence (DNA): TGTGCCAGCAGCCCTACCCGGACAGGGCGAGATACGCAGTATTTT.

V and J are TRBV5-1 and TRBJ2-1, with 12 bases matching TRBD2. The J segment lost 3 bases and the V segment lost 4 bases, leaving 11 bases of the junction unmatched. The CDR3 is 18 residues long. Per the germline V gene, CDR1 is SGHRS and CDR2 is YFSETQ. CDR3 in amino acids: CASSVGTSGWKGYNEQFF. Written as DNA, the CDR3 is TGCGCCAGCAGCGTTGGGACTAGCGGGTGGAAAGGCTACAATGAGCAGTTCTTC.

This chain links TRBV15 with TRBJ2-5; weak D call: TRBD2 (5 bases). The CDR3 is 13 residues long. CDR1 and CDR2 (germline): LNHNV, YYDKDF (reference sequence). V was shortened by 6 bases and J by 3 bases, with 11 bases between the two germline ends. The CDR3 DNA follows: TGTGCCACCAGTGGCCTAGCTAAAGAGACCCAGTACTTC. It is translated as CATSGLAKETQYF. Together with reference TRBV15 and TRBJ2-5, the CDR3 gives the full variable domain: DAMVIQNPRYQVTQFGKPVTLSCSQTLNHNVMYWYQQKSSQAPKLLFHYYDKDFNNEADTPDNFQSRRPNTSFCFLDIRSPGLGDTAMYLCATSGLAKETQYFGPGTRLLVL.

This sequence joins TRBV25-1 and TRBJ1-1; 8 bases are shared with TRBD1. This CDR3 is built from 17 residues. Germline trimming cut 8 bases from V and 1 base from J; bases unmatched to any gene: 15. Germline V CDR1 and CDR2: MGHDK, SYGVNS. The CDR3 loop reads CASSPPPGQGKNTEAFF. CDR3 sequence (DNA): TGTGCCAGCTCCCCTCCTCCTGGACAGGGAAAGAACACTGAAGCTTTCTTT.

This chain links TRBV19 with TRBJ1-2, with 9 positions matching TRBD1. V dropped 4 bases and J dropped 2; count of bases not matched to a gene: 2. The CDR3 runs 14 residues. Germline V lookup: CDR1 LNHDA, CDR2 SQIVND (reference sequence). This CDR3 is CASSTTGGNYGYTF. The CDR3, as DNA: TGTGCCAGTAGTACCACAGGGGGCAACTATGGCTACACCTTC.

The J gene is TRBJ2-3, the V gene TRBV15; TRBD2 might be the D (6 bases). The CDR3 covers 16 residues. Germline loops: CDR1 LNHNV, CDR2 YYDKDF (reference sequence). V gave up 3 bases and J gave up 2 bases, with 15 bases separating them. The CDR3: CATSRTRDHFTDTQYF. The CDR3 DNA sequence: TGTGCCACCAGCAGGACTAGGGACCATTTCACAGATACGCAGTATTTT.

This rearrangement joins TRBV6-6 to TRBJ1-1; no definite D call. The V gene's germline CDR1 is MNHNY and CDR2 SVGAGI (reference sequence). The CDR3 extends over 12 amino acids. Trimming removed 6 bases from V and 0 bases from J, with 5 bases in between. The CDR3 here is CASSQVNTEAFF. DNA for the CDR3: TGTGCCAGCAGCCAGGTGAACACTGAAGCTTTCTTT.

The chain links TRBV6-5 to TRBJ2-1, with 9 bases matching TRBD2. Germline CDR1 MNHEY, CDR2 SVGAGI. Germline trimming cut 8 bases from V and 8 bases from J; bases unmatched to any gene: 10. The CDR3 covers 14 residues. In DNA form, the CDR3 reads TGTGCCAGCGGGGTAGCGGGAGAAGGGGATGAGCAGTTCTTC. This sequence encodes CASGVAGEGDEQFF.

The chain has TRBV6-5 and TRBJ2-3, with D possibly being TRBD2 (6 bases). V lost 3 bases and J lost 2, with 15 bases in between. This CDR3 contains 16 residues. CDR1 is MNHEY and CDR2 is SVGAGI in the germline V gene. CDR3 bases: TGTGCCAGCAGTTATTCACCGGCGGGACCCACAGATACGCAGTATTTT. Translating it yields CASSYSPAGPTDTQYF.

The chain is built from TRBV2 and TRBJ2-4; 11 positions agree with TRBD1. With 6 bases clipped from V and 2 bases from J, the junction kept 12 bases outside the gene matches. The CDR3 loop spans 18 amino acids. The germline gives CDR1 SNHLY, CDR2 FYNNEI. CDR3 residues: CASREGQGVSGSKNIQYF. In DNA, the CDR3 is TGTGCCAGCAGAGAGGGACAGGGGGTTTCCGGGTCCAAAAACATTCAGTACTTC.

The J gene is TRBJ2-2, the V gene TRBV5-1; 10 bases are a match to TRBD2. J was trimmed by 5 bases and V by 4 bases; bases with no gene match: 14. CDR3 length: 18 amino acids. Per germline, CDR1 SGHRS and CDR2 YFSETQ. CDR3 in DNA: TGCGCCAGCAGCCCCGGTGGGTCCCGGACTAGCGGAACCGGGGAGCTGTTTTTT. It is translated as CASSPGGSRTSGTGELFF. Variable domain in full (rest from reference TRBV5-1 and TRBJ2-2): KAGVTQTPRYLIKTRGQQVTLSCSPISGHRSVSWYQQTPGQGLQFLFEYFSETQRNKGNFPGRFSGRQFSNSRSEMNVSTLELGDSALYLCASSPGGSRTSGTGELFFGEGSRLTVL.

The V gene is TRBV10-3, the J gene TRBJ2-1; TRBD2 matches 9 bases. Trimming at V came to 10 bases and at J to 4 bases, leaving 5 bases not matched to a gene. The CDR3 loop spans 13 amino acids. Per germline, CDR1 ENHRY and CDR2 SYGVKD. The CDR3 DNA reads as TGTGCCACGGGTAGCGGGAGTTACAATGAGCAGTTCTTC. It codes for CATGSGSYNEQFF.

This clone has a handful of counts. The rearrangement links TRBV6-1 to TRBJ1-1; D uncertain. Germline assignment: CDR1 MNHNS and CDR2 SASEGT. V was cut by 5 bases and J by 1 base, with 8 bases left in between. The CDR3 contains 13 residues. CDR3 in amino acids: CASSTRQNTEAFF. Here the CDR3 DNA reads TGTGCCAGCAGTACCAGACAGAACACTGAAGCTTTCTTT.